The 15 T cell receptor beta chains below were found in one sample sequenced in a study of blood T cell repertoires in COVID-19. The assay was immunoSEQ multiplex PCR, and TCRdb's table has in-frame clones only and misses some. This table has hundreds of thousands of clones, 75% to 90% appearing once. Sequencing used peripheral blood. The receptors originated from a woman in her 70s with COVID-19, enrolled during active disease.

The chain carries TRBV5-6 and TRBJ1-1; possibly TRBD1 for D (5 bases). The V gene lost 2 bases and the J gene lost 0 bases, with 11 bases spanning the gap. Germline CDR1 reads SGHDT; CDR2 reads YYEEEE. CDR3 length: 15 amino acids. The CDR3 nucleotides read TGTGCCAGCAGCTTTTATGCAGGGATGAACACTGAAGCTTTCTTT. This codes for CASSFYAGMNTEAFF.

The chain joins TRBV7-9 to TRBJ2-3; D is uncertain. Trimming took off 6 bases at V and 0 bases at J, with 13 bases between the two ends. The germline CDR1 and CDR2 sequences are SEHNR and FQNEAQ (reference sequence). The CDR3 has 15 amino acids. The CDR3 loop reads CASSPGPGSTDTQYF. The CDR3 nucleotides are TGTGCCAGCAGTCCGGGTCCCGGGAGCACAGATACGCAGTATTTT.

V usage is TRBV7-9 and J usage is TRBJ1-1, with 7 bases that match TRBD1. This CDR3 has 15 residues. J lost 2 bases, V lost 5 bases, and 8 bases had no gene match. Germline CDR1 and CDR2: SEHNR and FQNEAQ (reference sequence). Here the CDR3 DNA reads TGTGCCAGCAGCGGCTCGACAGGGTTAAACACTGAAGCTTTCTTT. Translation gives CASSGSTGLNTEAFF.

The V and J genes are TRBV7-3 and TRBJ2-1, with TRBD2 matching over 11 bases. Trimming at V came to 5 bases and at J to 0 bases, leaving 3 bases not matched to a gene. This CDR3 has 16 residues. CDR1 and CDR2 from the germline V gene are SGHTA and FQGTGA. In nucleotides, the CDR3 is TGTGCCAGCAGCCCAGGACTAGCGGGCTCCTACAATGAGCAGTTCTTC. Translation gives CASSPGLAGSYNEQFF. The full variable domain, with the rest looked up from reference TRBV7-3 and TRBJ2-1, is GAGVSQTPSNKVTEKGKYVELRCDPISGHTALYWYRQSLGQGPEFLIYFQGTGAADDSGLPNDRFFAVRPEGSVSTLKIQRTERGDSAVYLCASSPGLAGSYNEQFFGPGTRLTVL.

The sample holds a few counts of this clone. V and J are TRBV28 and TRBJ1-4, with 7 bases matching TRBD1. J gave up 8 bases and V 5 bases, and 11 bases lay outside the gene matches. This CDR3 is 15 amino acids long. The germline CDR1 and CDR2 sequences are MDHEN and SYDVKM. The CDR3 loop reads CASSTRGTAREKLFF. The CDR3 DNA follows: TGTGCCAGCAGTACCCGGGGGACAGCCAGGGAAAAACTGTTTTTT.

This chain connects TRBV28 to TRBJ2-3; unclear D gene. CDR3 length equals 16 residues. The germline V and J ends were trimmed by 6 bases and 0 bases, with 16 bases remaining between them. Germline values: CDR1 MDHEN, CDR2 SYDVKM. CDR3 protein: CASRPKKRISTDTQYF. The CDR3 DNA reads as TGTGCCAGCAGGCCAAAAAAGAGGATAAGCACAGATACGCAGTATTTT.

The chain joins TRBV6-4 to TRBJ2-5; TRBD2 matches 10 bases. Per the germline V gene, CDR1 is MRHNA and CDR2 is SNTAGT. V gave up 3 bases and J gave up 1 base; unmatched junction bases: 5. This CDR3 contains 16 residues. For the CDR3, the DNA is TGTGCCAGCAGTGAAATAGCGGGGGGAGTCCAAGAGACCCAGTACTTC. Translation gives CASSEIAGGVQETQYF.

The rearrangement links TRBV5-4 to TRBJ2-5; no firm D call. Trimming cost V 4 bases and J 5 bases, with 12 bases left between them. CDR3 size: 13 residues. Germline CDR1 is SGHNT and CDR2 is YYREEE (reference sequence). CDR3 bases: TGTGCCAGCAGCCGGTCAGGCTGGGAGACCCAGTACTTC. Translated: CASSRSGWETQYF.

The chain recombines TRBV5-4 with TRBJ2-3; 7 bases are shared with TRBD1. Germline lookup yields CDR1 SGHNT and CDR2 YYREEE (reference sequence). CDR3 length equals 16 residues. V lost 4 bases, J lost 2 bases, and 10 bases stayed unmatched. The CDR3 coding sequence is TGTGCCAGCAGCCCCTGGACAGGCCGAATCACAGATACGCAGTATTTT. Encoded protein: CASSPWTGRITDTQYF.

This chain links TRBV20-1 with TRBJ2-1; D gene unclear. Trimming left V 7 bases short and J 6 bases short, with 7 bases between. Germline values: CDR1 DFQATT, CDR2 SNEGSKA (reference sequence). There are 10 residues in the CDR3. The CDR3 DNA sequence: TGCAGTGAGCACGCCAATGAGCAGTTCTTC. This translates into CSEHANEQFF.

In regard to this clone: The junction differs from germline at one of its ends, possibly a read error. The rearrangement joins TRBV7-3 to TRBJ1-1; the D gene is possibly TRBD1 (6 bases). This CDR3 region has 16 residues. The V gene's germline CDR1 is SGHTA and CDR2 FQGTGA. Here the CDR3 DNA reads TGTGCCAGCAGCCTAACCTCGTCGGGGGGCGGCACTGAAGCTTTCTTT. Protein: CASSLTSSGGGTEAFF.

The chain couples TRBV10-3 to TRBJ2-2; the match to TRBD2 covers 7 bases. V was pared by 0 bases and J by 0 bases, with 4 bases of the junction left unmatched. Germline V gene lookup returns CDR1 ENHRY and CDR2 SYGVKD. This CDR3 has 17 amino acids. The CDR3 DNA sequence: TGTGCCATCAGTGAGTCGATTGCGGGGGCGAACACCGGGGAGCTGTTTTTT. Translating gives CAISESIAGANTGELFF.

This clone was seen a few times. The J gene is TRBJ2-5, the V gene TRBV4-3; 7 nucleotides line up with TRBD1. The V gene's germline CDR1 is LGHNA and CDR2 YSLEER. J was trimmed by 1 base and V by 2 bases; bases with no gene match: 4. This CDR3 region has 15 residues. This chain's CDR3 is CASSQSGQVQETQYF. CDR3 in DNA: TGCGCCAGCAGCCAATCTGGACAGGTCCAAGAGACCCAGTACTTC.

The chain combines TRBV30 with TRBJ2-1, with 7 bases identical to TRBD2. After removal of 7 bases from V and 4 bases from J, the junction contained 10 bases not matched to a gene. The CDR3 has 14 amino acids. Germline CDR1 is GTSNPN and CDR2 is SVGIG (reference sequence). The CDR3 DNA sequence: TGTGCCTCACGAAGGAGCGGGAATTACAATGAGCAGTTCTTC. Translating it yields CASRRSGNYNEQFF.

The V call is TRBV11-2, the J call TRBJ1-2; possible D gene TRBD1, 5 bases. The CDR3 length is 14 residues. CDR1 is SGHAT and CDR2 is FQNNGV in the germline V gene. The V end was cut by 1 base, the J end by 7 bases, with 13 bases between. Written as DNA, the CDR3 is TGTGCCAGCAGCTTAGGTGGAGGGGCTGGTGGCTACACCTTC. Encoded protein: CASSLGGGAGGYTF.